These 4 T cell receptor beta chains were all obtained from the same sample, sequenced in a study of blood T cell repertoires in COVID-19. Produced via immunoSEQ multiplex PCR; TCRdb's table is partial and in-frame only. The sample has just over 250,000 clones; around 80% are singletons. The sequencing sample was made of PBMCs or T cells enriched from blood (not recorded which). Receptors were obtained from a man younger than 45 with acute COVID-19.

This rearrangement joins TRBV7-2 to TRBJ2-2; 10 bases align to TRBD2. The junction had 0 bases not matched to a gene; V was cut back by 2 bases and J by 0 bases. Germline values: CDR1 SGHTA, CDR2 FQGNSA. This CDR3 is 16 amino acids long. CDR3 sequence: CASSLTSGANTGELFF. CDR3 nucleotides: TGTGCCAGCAGCTTAACTAGCGGGGCGAACACCGGGGAGCTGTTTTTT. Drawing the rest from reference TRBV7-2 and TRBJ2-2, the complete variable domain is GAGVSQSPSNKVTEKGKDVELRCDPISGHTALYWYRQSLGQGLEFLIYFQGNSAPDKSGLPSDRFSAERTGGSVSTLTIQRTQQEDSAVYLCASSLTSGANTGELFFGEGSRLTVL.

J is TRBJ2-1 and V is TRBV24-1, with TRBD2 identical over 10 bases. The CDR3 sequence is 14 residues long. Trimming removed 3 bases from V and 10 bases from J; junction bases left unmatched: 5. Germline V lookup: CDR1 KGHDR, CDR2 SFDVKD. DNA for the CDR3: TGTGCCACCAGTGATAGCGGGGGGGCCCGGGAGCAGTTCTTC. Translated, it gives CATSDSGGAREQFF.

The chain is built from TRBV28 and TRBJ1-1; D is uncertain. With 6 bases removed from V and 5 bases from J, the gap between germline ends came to 13 bases. The CDR3 runs 13 residues. From germline, CDR1 is MDHEN and CDR2 SYDVKM. Written as DNA, the CDR3 is TGTGCCAGCAGACCGTCCAGAGGAACTGAAGCTTTCTTT. Protein product: CASRPSRGTEAFF. The whole variable domain, remainder taken from reference TRBV28 and TRBJ1-1, is DVKVTQSSRYLVKRTGEKVFLECVQDMDHENMFWYRQDPGLGLRLIYFSYDVKMKEKGDIPEGYSVSREKKERFSLILESASTNQTSMYLCASRPSRGTEAFFGQGTRLTVV.

This clone was seen only once. The gene calls are TRBV9 and TRBJ1-5; D may be TRBD1 (5 bases). This CDR3 has 15 residues. V was shortened by 3 bases and J by 3 bases, with 13 bases between the two germline ends. Germline V CDR1 and CDR2: SGDLS, YYNGEE. Here the CDR3 reads CASSAGGGVNQPQHF. The DNA of the CDR3 is TGTGCCAGCAGCGCGGGGGGGGGAGTCAATCAGCCCCAGCATTTT.